A single TCR beta chain is shown here with its context. Its antigen is undetermined. The sample is drawn from a study of cytomegalovirus exposure and HLA in healthy donors. 60 Vbeta and 13 Jbeta primers were used in PCR. Method: immunoSEQ multiplex PCR; TCRdb's copy keeps in-frame clones and lacks some. The sample has about 240,000 clones, around 81% seen once; the top ten hold less than 9%. The CDR3 extends over 18 amino acids. V lost 8 bases to trimming and J lost 0 bases; unmatched junction nucleotides: 15. Germline CDR1 reads WSHSY; CDR2 reads SAAADI. Broader study findings: Accounts indicate the classifier identified cytomegalovirus status with strong specificity and sensitivity.

This TCR came from a woman aged 55-69 years in good health and CMV-seropositive. The sample was PBMCs. The chain uses TRBV10-2 and TRBJ2-1, with 8 bases matching TRBD2. The CDR3 sequence is CASGSGRAGGPSYNEQFF. CDR3 coding DNA: TGCGCCAGCGGTTCCGGAAGGGCGGGAGGCCCCTCCTACAATGAGCAGTTCTTC.